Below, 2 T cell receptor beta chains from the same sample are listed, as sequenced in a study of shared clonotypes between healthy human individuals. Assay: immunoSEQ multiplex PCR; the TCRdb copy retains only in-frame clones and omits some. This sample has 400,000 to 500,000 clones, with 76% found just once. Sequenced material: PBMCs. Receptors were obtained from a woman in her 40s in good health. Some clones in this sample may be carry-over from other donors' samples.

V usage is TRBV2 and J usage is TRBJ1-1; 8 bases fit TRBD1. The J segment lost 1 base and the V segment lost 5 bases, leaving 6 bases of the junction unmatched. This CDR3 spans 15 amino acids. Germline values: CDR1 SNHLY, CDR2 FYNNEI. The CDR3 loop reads CASSLRTGRNTEAFF. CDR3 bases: TGTGCCAGCAGTCTAAGGACAGGGAGGAACACTGAAGCTTTCTTT.

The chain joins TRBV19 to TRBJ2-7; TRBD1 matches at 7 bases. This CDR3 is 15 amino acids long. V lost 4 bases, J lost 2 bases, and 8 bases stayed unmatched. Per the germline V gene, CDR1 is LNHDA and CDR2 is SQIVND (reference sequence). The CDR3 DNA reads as TGTGCCAGTAGTAGGTCACAGGGGCGAACCTACGAGCAGTACTTC. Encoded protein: CASSRSQGRTYEQYF. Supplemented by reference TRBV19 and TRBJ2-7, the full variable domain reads DGGITQSPKYLFRKEGQNVTLSCEQNLNHDAMYWYRQDPGQGLRLIYYSQIVNDFQKGDIAEGYSVSREKKESFPLTVTSAQKNPTAFYLCASSRSQGRTYEQYFGPGTRLTVT.